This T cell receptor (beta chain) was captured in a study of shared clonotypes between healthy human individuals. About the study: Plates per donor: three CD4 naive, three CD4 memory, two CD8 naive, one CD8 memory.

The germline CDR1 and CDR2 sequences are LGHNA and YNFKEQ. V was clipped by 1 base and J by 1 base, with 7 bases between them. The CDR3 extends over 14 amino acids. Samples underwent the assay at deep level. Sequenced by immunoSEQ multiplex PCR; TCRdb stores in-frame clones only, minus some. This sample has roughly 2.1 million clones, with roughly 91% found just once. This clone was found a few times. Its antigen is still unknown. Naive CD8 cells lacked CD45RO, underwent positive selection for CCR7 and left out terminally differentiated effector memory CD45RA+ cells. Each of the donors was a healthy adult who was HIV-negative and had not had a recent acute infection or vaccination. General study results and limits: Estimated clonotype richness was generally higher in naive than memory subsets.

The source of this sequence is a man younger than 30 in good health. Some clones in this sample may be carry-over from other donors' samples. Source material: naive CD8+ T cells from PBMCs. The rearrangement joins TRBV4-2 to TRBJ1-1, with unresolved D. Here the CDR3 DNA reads TGTGCCAGCAGCCAAGCAGGTGAGAACACTGAAGCTTTCTTT. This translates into CASSQAGENTEAFF.